The clone carrying this T cell receptor beta chain was seen a few times. This CDR3 is built from 15 residues. V trimming: 4 bases; J trimming: 4 bases; junction bases outside the gene matches: 7. In germline, CDR1 is SGHRS, CDR2 YFSETQ. This sample is part of a study of blood T cell repertoires in COVID-19. Assay used: immunoSEQ multiplex PCR; TCRdb lists only in-frame clones, some missing. The sample records 260,000 or so clones, roughly 85% being singletons. This sequence joins TRBV5-1 and TRBJ2-2; TRBD2 agrees at 7 bases. The sequence derives from a woman between 45 and 65 years old who had recovered from COVID-19. What was sequenced was PBMCs or T cells enriched from blood (not recorded which). The CDR3, as DNA: TGCGCCAGCAGCCCCGGGGGGACGAGCACCGGGGAGCTGTTTTTT. Protein sequence: CASSPGGTSTGELFF.